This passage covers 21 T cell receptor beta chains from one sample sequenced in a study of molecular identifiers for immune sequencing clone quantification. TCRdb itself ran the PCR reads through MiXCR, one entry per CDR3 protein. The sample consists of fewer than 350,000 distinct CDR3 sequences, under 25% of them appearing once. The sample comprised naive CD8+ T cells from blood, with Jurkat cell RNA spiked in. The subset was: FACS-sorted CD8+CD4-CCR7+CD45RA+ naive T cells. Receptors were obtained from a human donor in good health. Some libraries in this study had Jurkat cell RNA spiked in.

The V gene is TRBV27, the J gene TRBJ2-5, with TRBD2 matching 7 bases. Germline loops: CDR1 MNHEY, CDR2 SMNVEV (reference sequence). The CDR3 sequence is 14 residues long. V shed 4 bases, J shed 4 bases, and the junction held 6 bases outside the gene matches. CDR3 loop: CASSWGGRSETQYF. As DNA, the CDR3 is TGTGCCAGCAGTTGGGGGGGGAGGTCAGAGACCCAGTACTTC.

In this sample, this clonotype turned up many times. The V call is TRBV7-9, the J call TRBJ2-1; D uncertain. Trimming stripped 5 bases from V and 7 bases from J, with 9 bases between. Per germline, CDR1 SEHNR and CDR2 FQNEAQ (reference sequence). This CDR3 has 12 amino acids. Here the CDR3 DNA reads TGTGCCAGCAGCCCCGTGGGTAATGAGCAGTTCTTC. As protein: CASSPVGNEQFF.

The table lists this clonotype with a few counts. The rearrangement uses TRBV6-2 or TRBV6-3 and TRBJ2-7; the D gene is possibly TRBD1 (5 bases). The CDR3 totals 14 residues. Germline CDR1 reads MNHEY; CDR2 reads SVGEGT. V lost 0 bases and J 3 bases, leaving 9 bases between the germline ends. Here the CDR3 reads CASSYSSGHYEQYF. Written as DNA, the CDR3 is TGTGCCAGCAGTTACTCGTCAGGGCACTACGAGCAGTACTTC.

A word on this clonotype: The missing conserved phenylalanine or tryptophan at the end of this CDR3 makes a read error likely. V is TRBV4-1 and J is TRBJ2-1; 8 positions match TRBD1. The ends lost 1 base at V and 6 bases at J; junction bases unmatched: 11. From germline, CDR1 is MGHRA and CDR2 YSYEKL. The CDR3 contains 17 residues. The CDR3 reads CASSQAPRGQGSNEQFL. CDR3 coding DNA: TGCGCCAGCAGCCAAGCACCTCGAGGACAGGGTTCCAATGAGCAGTTCTTA.

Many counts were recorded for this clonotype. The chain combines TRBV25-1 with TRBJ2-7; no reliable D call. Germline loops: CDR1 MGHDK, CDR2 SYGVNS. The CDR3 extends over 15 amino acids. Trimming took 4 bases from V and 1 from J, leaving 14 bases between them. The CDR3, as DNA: TGTGCCAGCAGTGCTTCTTCCCAAGGGTCCTACGAGCAGTACTTC. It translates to CASSASSQGSYEQYF.

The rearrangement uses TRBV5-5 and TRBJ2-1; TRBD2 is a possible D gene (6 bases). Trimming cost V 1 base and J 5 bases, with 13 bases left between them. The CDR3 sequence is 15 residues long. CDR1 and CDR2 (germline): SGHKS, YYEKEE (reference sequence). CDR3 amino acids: CASSLRDSPNNEQFF. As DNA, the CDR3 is TGTGCCAGCAGCTTGAGGGACTCGCCGAACAATGAGCAGTTCTTC.

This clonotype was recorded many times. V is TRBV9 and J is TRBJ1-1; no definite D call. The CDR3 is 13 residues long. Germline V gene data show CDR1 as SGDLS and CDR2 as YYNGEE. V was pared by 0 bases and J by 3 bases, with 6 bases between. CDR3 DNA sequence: TGTGCCAGCAGCGTAGGTGGAGACACTGAAGCTTTCTTT. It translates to CASSVGGDTEAFF.

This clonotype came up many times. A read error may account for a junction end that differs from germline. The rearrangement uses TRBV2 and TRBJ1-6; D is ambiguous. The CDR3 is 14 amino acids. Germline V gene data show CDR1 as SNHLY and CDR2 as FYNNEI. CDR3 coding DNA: TGTGCCAGCAGGGAAGGACCGACTAATTCACCCCTCCACTTT. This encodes CASREGPTNSPLHF.

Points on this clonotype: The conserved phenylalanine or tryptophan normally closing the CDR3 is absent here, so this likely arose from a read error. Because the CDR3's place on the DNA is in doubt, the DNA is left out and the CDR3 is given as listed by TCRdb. CDR3 amino acids: CASSRESGYNQPQRL. V usage is TRBV4-1 and J usage is TRBJ1-5; TRBD1, the D gene given by the table, was not confirmed from the DNA. The CDR3 extends over 15 residues, inclusive of both ends. CDR1 and CDR2 from the germline V gene are MGHRA and YSYEKL.

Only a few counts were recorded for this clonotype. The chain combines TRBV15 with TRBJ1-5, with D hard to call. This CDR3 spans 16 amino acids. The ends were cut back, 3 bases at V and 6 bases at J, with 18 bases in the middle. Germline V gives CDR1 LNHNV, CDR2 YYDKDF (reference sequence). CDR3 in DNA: TGTGCCACCAGCAGCTCCCGCGGCCCGCGCGGTCAGCCCCAGCATTTT. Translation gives CATSSSRGPRGQPQHF.

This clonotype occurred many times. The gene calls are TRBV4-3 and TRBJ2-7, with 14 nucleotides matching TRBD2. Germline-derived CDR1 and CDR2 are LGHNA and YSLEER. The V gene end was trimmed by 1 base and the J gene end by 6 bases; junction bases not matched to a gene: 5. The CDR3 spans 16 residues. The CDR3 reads CASSQGAGLAGVEQYF. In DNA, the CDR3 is TGCGCCAGCAGCCAAGGGGCGGGACTAGCGGGGGTCGAGCAGTACTTC.

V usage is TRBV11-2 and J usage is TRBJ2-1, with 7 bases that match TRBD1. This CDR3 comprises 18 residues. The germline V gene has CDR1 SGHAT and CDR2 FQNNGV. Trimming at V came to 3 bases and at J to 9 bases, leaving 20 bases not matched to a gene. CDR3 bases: TGTGCCAGCAGCTTGCCACCGGGACAGATCACCGGCATCAGTGAGCAGTTCTTC. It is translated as CASSLPPGQITGISEQFF.

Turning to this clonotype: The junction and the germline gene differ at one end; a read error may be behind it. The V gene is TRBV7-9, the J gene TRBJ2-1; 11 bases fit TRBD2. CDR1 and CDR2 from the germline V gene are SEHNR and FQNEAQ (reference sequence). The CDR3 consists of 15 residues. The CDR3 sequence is CAGSLIAGGLDEQFF. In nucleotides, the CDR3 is TGTGCCGGCAGCCTGATAGCGGGGGGGCTGGATGAGCAGTTCTTC.

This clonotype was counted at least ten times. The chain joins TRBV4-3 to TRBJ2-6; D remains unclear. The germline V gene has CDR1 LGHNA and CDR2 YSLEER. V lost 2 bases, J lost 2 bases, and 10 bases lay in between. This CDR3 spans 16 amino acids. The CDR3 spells CASSQWVRAGANVLTF. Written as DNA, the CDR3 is TGCGCCAGCAGCCAATGGGTGCGAGCTGGGGCCAACGTCCTGACTTTC.

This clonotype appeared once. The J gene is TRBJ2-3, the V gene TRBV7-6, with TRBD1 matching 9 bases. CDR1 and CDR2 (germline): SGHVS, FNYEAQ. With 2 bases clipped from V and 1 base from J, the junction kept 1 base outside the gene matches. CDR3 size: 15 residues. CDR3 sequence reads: CASSLTGGRTDTQYF. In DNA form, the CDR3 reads TGTGCCAGCAGCTTAACAGGGGGCCGCACAGATACGCAGTATTTT.

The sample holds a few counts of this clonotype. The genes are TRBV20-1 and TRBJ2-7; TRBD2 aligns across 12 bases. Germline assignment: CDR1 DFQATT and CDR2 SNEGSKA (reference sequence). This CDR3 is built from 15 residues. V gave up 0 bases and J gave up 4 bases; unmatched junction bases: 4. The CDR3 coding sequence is TGCAGTGCTAGAGATTTGACTAGCGGGGGATACGAGCAGTACTTC. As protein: CSARDLTSGGYEQYF.

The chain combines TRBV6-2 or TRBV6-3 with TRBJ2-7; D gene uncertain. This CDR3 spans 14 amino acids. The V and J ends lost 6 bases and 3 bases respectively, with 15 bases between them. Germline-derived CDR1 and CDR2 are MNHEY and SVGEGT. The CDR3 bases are TGTGCCAGCAGCGAAGGGCACCCCCTCTACGAGCAGTACTTC. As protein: CASSEGHPLYEQYF.

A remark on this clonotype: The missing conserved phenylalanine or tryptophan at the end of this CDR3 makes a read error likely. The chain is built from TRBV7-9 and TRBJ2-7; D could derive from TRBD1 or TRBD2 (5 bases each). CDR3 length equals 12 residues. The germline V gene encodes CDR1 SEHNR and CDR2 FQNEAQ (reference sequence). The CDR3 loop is CAGSLEGNEQYL. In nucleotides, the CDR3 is TGTGCCGGCAGCTTAGAGGGGAACGAGCAGTACCTC.

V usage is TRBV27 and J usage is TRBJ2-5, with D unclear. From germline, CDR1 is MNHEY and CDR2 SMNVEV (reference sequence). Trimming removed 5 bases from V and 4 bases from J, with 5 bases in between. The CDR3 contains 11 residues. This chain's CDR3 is CASSMGETQYF. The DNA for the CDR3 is TGTGCCAGCAGTATGGGAGAGACCCAGTACTTC.

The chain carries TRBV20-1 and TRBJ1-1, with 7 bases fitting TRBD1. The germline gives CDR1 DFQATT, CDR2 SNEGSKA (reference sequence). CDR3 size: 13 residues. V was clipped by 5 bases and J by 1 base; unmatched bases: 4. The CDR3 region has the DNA TGCAGTGCTTGGGACAGAGAGAACACTGAAGCTTTCTTT. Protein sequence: CSAWDRENTEAFF.

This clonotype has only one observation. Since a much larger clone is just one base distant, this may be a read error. CDR3 residues: CATRKKTGNTEAFF. The DNA of the CDR3 is TGTGCCACTCGAAAAAAGACAGGGAACACTGAAGCTTTCTTT. The rearrangement joins TRBV19 to TRBJ1-1; weak D call: TRBD1 (6 bases). CDR3 size: 14 residues. Trimming removed 10 bases from V and 1 base from J, with 16 bases in between. Germline values: CDR1 LNHDA, CDR2 SQIVND (reference sequence).